The present T cell receptor beta chain was sequenced within a study of blood T cell repertoires in COVID-19. Study-level background: Italy, Spain and the United States were the sources of the convalescent and acute COVID-19 samples. Sources were T cells, B-cell-depleted T cells, or PBMCs; the material itself was cDNA or gDNA.

The authors' processing: The authors estimated nucleated cell counts from reference gene primer amplification. This table comes from immunoSEQ multiplex PCR, and its TCRdb copy is limited to in-frame clones, with some not included. That table furnishes V, J and clone size, whereas the DNA furnished D and trimming. The data contain some 64,000 clones, nearly 90% of them singletons. The V gene's germline CDR1 is KGHDR and CDR2 SFDVKD. V dropped 4 bases and J dropped 0; count of bases not matched to a gene: 5. The CDR3 loop spans 16 amino acids. The chain uses TRBV24-1 and TRBJ2-1; TRBD2 agrees at 7 bases. Sequences were obtained from peripheral blood. The clonotype was recovered from a man between 65 and 85 years old with acute or convalescent COVID-19. CDR3 sequence (DNA): TGTGCCACCAGTGAACCGGGGGGAAGCTCCTACAATGAGCAGTTCTTC. This codes for CATSEPGGSSYNEQFF.